A single sample gave rise to the 2 T cell receptor beta chains below, sequenced in a study of T cells in localized non-small cell lung cancer (dated by TCRdb to the early 2020s). The library came from the immunoSEQ multiplex PCR assay. Held by TCRdb, this immuneACCESS table contains in-frame sequences only and omits some clones. Under half of the omission traces to an unresolved V gene where checked; the cause of the rest is unknown. The sample records approximately 24,000 clones, about 85% of which are singletons. The ten largest account for approximately 9.6% of the sample. The material sequenced was peripheral blood, taken before any cancer treatment. The receptors come from a man aged 35 to 69 with stage III squamous cell lung carcinoma.

This clone was recorded only once. The chain links TRBV2 to TRBJ1-2, with no clear D. V was trimmed by 4 bases and J by 7 bases, leaving 13 bases between them. The length of the CDR3 is 13 residues. Germline-derived CDR1 and CDR2 are SNHLY and FYNNEI. The CDR3 here is CASSVTPATGYTF. CDR3 coding DNA: TGTGCCAGCAGTGTCACCCCTGCTACTGGCTACACCTTC.

The CDR3 nucleotides are TGCAGCCTCTCAAGGGGGGAGATGGGTGGGAATGAGCAGTTCTTC. Its protein product is CSLSRGEMGGNEQFF. This chain joins TRBV29-1 and TRBJ2-1; perhaps D is TRBD1 or TRBD2 (6 bases each). Germline loops: CDR1 SQVTM, CDR2 ANQGSEA. There are 15 residues in the CDR3. V dropped 8 bases and J dropped 7 bases, with 24 bases sitting between them.